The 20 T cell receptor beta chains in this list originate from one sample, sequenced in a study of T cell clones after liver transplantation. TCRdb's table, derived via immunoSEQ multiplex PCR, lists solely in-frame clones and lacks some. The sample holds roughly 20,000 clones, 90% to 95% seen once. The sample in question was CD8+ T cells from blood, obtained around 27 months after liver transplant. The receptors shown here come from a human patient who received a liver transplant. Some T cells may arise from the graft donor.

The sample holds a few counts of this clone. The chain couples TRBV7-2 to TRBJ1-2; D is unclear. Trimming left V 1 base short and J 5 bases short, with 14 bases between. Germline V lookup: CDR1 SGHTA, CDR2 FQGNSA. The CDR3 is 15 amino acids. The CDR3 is CASSLGLDGSYGYTF. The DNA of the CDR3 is TGTGCCAGCAGCTTAGGGCTAGACGGAAGTTATGGCTACACCTTC.

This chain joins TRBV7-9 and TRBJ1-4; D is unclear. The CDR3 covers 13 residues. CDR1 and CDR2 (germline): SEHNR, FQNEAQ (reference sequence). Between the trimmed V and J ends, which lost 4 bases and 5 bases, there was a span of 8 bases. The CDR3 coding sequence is TGTGCCAGCAGCTCGCCGGACAATGAAAAACTGTTTTTT. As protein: CASSSPDNEKLFF.

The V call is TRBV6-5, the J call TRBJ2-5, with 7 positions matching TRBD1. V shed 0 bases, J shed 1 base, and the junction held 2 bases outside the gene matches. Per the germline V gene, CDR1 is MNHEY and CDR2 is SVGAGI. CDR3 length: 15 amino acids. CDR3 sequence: CASSYSTGSQETQYF. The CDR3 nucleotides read TGTGCCAGCAGTTACTCGACAGGGTCCCAAGAGACCCAGTACTTC.

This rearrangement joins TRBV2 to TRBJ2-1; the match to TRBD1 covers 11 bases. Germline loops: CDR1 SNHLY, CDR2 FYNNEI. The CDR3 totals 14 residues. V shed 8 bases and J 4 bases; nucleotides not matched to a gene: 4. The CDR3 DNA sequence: TGTGCCAGCTCAGGGACAGGGGGGTACAATGAGCAGTTCTTC. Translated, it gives CASSGTGGYNEQFF.

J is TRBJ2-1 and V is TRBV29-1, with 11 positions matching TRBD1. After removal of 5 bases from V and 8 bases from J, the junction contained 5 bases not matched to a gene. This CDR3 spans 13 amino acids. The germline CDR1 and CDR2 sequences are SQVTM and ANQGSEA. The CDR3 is CSVPGQGAYEQFF. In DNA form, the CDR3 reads TGCAGCGTTCCCGGACAGGGGGCCTATGAGCAGTTCTTC.

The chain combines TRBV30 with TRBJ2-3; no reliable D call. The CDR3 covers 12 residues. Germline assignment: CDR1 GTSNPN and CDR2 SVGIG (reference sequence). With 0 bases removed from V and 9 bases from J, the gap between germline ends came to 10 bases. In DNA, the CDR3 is TGTGCCTGGAGTGTACTGCGCGGAACGCAGTATTTT. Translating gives CAWSVLRGTQYF.

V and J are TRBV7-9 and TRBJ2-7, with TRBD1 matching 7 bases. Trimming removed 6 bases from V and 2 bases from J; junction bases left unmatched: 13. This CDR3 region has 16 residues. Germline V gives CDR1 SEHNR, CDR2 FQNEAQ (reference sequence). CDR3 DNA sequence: TGTGCCAGCAGAAGATCTCAGGGGGAGAAAGCCTACGAGCAGTACTTC. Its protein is CASRRSQGEKAYEQYF.

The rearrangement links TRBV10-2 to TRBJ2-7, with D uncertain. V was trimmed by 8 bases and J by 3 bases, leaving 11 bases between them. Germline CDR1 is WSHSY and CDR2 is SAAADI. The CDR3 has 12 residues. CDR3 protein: CASVDRFYEQYF. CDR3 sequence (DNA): TGCGCCAGCGTGGATCGTTTCTACGAGCAGTACTTC.

The CDR3 here is CASSLVGLRDTQYF. The CDR3 DNA follows: TGCGCCAGCAGCTTGGTGGGACTCCGAGATACGCAGTATTTT. The genes are TRBV5-1 and TRBJ2-3; D is possibly TRBD2 (6 bases). The CDR3 covers 14 residues. Germline V CDR1 and CDR2: SGHRS, YFSETQ. Trimming pared 0 bases from V and 5 bases from J, leaving 10 bases between. Complete variable domain (other parts from reference TRBV5-1 and TRBJ2-3): KAGVTQTPRYLIKTRGQQVTLSCSPISGHRSVSWYQQTPGQGLQFLFEYFSETQRNKGNFPGRFSGRQFSNSRSEMNVSTLELGDSALYLCASSLVGLRDTQYFGPGTRLTVL.

CDR3 region: CASSFQREATDTQYF. Written as DNA, the CDR3 is TGCGCCAGCAGCTTTCAGCGGGAGGCCACAGATACGCAGTATTTT. The J gene is TRBJ2-3, the V gene TRBV5-1; TRBD2 matches 9 bases. J was trimmed by 2 bases and V by 2 bases; bases with no gene match: 3. This CDR3 is built from 15 residues. Germline values: CDR1 SGHRS, CDR2 YFSETQ.

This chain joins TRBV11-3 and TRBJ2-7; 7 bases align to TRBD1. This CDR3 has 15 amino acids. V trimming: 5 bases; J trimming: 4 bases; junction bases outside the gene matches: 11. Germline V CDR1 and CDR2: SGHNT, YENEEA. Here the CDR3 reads CASSPRDSVAYEQYF. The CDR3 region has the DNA TGTGCCAGCAGCCCTAGGGACAGCGTTGCGTACGAGCAGTACTTC.

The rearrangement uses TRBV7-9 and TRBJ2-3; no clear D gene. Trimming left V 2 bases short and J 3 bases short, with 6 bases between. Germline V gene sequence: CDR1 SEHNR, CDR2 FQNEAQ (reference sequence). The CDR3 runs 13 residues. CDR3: CASSLLQTDTQYF. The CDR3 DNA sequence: TGTGCCAGCAGCTTATTACAGACAGATACGCAGTATTTT.

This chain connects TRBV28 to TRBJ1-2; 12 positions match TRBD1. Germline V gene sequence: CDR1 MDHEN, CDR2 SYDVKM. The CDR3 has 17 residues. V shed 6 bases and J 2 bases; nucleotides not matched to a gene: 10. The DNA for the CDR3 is TGTGCCAGCAGCTCCGGGACAGGGGGCGTCATAAACTATGGCTACACCTTC. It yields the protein CASSSGTGGVINYGYTF.

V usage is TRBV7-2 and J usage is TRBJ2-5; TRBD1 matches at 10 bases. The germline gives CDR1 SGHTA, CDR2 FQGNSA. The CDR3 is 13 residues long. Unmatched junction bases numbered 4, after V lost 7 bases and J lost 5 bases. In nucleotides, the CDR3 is TGTGCCAGCAACCTGGGACAGGGGGAGACCCAGTACTTC. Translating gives CASNLGQGETQYF.

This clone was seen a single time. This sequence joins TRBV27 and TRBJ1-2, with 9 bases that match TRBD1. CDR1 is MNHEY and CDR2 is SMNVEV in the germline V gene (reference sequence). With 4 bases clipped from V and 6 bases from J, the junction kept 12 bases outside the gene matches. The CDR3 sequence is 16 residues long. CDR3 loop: CASSSVGTGLSNGYTF. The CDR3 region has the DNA TGTGCCAGCAGTTCCGTGGGGACAGGGCTATCTAATGGCTACACCTTC.

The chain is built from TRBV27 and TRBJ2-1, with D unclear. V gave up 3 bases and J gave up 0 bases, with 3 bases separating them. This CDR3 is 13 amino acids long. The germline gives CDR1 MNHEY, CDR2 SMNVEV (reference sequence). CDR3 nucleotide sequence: TGTGCCAGCAGTTTCAACTCCTACAATGAGCAGTTCTTC. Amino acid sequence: CASSFNSYNEQFF.

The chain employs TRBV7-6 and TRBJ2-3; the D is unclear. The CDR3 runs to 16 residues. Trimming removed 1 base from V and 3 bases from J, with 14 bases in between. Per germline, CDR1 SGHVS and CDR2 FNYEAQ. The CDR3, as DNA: TGTGCCAGCAGCTTAGTACAGACTCCTGCGACAGATACGCAGTATTTT. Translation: CASSLVQTPATDTQYF. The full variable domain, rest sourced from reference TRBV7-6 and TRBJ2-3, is GAGVSQSPRYKVTKRGQDVALRCDPISGHVSLYWYRQALGQGPEFLTYFNYEAQQDKSGLPNDRFSAERPEGSISTLTIQRTEQRDSAMYRCASSLVQTPATDTQYFGPGTRLTVL.

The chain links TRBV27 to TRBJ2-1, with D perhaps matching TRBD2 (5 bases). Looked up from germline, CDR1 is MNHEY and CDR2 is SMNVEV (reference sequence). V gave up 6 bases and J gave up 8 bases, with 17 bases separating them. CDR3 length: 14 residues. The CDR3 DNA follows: TGTGCCAGCAGCATCGGACTGGCAGACCATGAGCAGTTCTTC. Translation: CASSIGLADHEQFF.

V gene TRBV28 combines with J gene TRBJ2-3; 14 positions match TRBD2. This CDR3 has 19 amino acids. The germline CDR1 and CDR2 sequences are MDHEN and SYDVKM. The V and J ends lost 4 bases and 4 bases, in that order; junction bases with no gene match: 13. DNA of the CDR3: TGTGCCAGCAGTTCCCTCCCCGGGACTAGCGGGAGTGAGGCAGATACGCAGTATTTT. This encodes CASSSLPGTSGSEADTQYF. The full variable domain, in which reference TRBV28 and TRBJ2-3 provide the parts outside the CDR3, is DVKVTQSSRYLVKRTGEKVFLECVQDMDHENMFWYRQDPGLGLRLIYFSYDVKMKEKGDIPEGYSVSREKKERFSLILESASTNQTSMYLCASSSLPGTSGSEADTQYFGPGTRLTVL.

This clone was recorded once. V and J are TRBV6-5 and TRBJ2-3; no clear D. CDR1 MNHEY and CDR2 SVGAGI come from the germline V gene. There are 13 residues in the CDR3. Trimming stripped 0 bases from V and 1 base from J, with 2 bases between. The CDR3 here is CASSYSGTDTQYF. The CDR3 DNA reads TGTGCCAGCAGTTACTCCGGCACAGATACGCAGTATTTT.